The present entry profiles one T cell receptor (beta chain) with its context. The sample comes from a study of blood T cell repertoires in COVID-19. Study information: Material from acute and convalescent COVID-19 was sourced from the United States, Italy and Spain. T cells, B-cell-depleted T cells, or PBMCs supplied cDNA or gDNA.

Original data processing: Nucleated cell number was recorded as an estimate derived from reference gene primer amplification. The protocol was immunoSEQ multiplex PCR, while the TCRdb copy is restricted to in-frame clones and leaves out a portion. That table furnishes V, J and clone size, whereas the DNA furnished D and trimming. The data hold 25,000 to 35,000 clones, with 85% to 90% observed a single time. The germline V gene has CDR1 LNHNV and CDR2 YYDKDF (reference sequence). This CDR3 comprises 20 residues. The V segment lost 1 base and the J segment 2 bases; nucleotides outside the gene matches: 15.

The V and J genes are TRBV15 and TRBJ2-2; 8 bases align to TRBD1. The clonotype was recovered from a man in his sixties or seventies with active COVID-19. The source material was peripheral blood. CDR3 amino acids: CATSRAHIYDRGGNTGELFF. CDR3 nucleotides: TGTGCCACCAGCAGAGCCCATATTTACGACAGGGGTGGAAACACCGGGGAGCTGTTTTTT.